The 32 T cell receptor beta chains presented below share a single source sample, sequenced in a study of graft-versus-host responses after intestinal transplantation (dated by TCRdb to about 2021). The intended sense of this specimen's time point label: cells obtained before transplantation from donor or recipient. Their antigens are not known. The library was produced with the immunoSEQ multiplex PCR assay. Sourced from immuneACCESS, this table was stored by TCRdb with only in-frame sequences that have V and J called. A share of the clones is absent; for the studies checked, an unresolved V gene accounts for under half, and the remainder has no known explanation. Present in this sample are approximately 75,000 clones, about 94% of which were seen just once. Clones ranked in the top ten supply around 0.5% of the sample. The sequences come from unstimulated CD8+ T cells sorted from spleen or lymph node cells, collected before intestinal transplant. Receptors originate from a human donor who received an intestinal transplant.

CDR3: CASSLWDQPQHF. CDR3 in DNA: TGTGCCAGCAGTTTGTGGGATCAGCCCCAGCATTTT. The chain joins TRBV27 to TRBJ1-5, with unresolved D. Per germline, CDR1 MNHEY and CDR2 SMNVEV (reference sequence). V was cut by 3 bases and J by 5 bases, with 5 bases left in between. The CDR3 has 12 residues.

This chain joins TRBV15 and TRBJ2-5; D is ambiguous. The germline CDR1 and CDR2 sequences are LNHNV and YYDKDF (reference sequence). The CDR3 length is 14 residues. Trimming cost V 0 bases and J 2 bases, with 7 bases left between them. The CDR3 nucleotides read TGTGCCACCAGCAGAGACCAGAGGCAAGAGACCCAGTACTTC. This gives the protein CATSRDQRQETQYF.

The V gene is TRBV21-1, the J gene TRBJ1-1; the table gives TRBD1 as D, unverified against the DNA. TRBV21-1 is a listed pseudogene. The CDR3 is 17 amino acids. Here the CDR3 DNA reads TGTGCCAGCCCGAGCCGCGGCAGGGGGATCATGAACACTGAAGCTTTCTTT. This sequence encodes CASPSRGRGIMNTEAFF.

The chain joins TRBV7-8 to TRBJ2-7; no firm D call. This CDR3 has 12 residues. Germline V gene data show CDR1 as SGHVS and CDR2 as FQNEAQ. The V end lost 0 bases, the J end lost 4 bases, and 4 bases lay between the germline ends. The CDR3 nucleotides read TGTGCCAGCAGCTTAGCATTTTACGAGCAGTACTTC. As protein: CASSLAFYEQYF.

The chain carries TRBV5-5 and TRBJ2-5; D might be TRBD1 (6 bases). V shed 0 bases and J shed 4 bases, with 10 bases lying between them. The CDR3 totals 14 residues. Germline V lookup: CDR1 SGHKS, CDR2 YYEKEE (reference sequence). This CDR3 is CASSLGLGGETQYF. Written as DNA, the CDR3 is TGTGCCAGCAGCTTGGGTCTAGGGGGAGAGACCCAGTACTTC.

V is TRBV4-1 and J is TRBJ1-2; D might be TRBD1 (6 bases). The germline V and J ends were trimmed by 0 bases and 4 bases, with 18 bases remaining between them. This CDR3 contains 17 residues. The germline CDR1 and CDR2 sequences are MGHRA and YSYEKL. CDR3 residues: CASSQDLEGVLGYGYTF. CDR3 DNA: TGCGCCAGCAGCCAAGATTTGGAGGGGGTACTAGGCTATGGCTACACCTTC.

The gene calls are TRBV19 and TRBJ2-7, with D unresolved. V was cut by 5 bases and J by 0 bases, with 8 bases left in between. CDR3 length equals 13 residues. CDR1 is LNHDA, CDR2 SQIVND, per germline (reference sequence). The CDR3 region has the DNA TGTGCCAGTAGTTACGTCGGCTCCTACGAGCAGTACTTC. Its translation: CASSYVGSYEQYF.

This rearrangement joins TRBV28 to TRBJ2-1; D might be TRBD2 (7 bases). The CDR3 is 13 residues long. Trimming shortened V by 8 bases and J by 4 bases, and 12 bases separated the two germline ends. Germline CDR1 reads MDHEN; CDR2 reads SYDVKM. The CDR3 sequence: CASDGGAYNEQFF. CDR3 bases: TGTGCCAGCGATGGGGGGGCTTACAATGAGCAGTTCTTC.

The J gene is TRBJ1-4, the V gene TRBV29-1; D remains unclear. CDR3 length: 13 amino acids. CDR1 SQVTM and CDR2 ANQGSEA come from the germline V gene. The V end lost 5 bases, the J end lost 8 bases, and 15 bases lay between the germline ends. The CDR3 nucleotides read TGCAGCGTTAACTACCCCCCGGGAGAAAAACTGTTTTTT. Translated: CSVNYPPGEKLFF. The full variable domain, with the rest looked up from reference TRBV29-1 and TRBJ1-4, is SAVISQKPSRDICQRGTSLTIQCQVDSQVTMMFWYRQQPGQSLTLIATANQGSEATYESGFVIDKFPISRPNLTFSTLTVSNMSPEDSSIYLCSVNYPPGEKLFFGSGTQLSVL.

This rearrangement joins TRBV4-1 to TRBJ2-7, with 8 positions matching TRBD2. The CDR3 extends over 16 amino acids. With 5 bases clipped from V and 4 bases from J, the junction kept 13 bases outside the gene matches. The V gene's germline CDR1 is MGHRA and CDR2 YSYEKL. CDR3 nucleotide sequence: TGCGCCAGCAGCTCTCAACCGGGACTAGGACATTACGAGCAGTACTTC. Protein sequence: CASSSQPGLGHYEQYF.

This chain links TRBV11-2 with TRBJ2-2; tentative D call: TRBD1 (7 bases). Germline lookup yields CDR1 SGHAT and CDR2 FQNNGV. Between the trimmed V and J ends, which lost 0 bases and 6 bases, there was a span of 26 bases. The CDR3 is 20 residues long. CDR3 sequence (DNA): TGTGCCAGCAGCTTAGATCCATCCTACTGGAGCAGGGGGGATGCCGGGGAGCTGTTTTTT. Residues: CASSLDPSYWSRGDAGELFF.

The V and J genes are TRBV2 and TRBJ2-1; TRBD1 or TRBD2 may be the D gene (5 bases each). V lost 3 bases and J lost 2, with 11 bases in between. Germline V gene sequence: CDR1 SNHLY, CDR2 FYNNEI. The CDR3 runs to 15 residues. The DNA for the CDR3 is TGTGCCAGCAGTGAGGGGGAATTAGCCTACAATGAGCAGTTCTTC. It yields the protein CASSEGELAYNEQFF.

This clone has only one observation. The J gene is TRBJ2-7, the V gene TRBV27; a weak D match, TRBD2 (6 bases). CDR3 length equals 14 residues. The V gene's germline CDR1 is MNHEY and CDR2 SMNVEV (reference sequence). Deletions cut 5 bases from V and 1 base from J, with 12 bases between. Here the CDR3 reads CASSIGTSSYEQYF. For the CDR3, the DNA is TGTGCCAGCAGTATAGGGACTTCTTCCTACGAGCAGTACTTC.

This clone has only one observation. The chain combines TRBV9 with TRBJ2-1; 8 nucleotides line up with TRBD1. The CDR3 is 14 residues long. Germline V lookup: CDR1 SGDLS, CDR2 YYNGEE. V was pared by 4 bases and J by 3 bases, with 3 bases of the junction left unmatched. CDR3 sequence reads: CASSPGTGYNEQFF. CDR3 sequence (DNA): TGTGCCAGCAGCCCCGGGACAGGCTACAATGAGCAGTTCTTC.

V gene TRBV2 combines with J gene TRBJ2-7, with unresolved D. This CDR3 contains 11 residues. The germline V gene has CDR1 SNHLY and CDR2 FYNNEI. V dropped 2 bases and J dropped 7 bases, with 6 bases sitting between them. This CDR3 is CASSERWEQYF. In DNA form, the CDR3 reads TGTGCCAGCAGTGAAAGGTGGGAGCAGTACTTC.

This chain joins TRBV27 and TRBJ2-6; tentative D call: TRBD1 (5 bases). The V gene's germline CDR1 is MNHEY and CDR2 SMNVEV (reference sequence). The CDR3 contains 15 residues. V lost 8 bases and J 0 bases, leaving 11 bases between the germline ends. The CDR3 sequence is CASPRQSSGANVLTF. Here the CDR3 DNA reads TGTGCCAGCCCCCGACAGTCCTCTGGGGCCAACGTCCTGACTTTC.

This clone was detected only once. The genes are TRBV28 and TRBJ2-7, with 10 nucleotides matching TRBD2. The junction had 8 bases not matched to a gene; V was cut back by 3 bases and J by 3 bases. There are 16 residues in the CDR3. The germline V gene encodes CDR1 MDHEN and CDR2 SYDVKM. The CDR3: CASSFPSGSEIYEQYF. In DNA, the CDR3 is TGTGCCAGCAGTTTTCCTAGCGGGAGTGAGATCTACGAGCAGTACTTC.

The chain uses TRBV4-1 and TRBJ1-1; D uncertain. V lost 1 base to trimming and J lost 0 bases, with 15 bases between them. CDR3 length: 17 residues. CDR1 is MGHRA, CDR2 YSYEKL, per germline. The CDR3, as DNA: TGCGCCAGCAGCCAAGGCGAGAACCTTCTGATGAACACTGAAGCTTTCTTT. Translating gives CASSQGENLLMNTEAFF.

CDR3 DNA sequence: TGTGCCAGTAGTATTTATAGGACAACGGAACTTACTGAAGCTTTCTTT. This sequence encodes CASSIYRTTELTEAFF. The genes are TRBV19 and TRBJ1-1, with TRBD1 as a possible D gene (5 bases). The ends were cut back, 3 bases at V and 5 bases at J, with 19 bases in the middle. Germline V gene lookup returns CDR1 LNHDA and CDR2 SQIVND (reference sequence). CDR3 length: 16 amino acids.

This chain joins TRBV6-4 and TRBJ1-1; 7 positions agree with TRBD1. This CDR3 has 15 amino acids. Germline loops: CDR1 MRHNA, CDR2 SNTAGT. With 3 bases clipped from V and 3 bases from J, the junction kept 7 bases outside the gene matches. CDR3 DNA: TGTGCCAGCAGTGATGCGCGGGACAGTGACACTGAAGCTTTCTTT. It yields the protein CASSDARDSDTEAFF.

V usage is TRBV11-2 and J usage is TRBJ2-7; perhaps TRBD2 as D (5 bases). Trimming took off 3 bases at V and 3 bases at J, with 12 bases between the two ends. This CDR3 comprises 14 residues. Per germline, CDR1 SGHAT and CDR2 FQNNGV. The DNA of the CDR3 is TGTGCCAGCAGCTTCGAAACTAGTTTCTACGAGCAGTACTTC. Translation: CASSFETSFYEQYF.

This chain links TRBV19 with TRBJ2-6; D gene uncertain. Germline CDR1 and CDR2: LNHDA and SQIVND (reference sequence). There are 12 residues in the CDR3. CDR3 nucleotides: TGTGCATTGAGAACTGGGGCCAACGTCCTGACTTTC. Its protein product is CALRTGANVLTF.

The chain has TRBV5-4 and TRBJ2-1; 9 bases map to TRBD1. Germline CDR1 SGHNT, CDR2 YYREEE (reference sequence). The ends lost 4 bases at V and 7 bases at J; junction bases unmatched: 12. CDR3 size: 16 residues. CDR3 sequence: CASSDSTGGILNEQFF. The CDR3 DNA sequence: TGTGCCAGCAGCGATTCGACAGGGGGAATTCTAAATGAGCAGTTCTTC.

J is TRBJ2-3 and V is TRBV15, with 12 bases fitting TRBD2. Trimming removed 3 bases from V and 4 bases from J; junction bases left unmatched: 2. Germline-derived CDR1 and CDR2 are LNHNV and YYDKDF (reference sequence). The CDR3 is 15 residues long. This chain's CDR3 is CATSRTSGSADTQYF. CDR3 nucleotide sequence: TGTGCCACCAGCAGGACTAGCGGGAGCGCAGATACGCAGTATTTT.

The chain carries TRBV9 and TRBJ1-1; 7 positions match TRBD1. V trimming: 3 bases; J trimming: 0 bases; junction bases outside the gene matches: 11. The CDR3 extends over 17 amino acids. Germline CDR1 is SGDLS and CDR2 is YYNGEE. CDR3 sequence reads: CASSEYALGQMNTEAFF. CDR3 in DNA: TGTGCCAGCAGCGAGTATGCCTTGGGACAGATGAACACTGAAGCTTTCTTT.

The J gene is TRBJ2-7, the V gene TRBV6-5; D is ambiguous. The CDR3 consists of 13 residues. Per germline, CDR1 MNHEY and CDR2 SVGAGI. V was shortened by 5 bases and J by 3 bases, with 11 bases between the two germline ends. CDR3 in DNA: TGTGCCAGCAGTGTGGATTTACACTACGAGCAGTACTTC. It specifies CASSVDLHYEQYF.

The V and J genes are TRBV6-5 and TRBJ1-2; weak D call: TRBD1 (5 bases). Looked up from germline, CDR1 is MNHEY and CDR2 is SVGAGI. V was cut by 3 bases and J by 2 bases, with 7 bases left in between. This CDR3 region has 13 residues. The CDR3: CASSYDSNYGYTF. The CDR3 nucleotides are TGTGCCAGCAGTTATGACAGCAACTATGGCTACACCTTC.

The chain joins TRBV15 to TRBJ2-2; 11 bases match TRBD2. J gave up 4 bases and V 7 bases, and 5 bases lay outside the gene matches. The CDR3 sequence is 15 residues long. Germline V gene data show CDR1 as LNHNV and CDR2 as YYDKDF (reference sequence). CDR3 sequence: CATTTSGSSTGELFF. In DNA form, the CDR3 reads TGTGCCACCACCACTAGCGGGAGTAGCACCGGGGAGCTGTTTTTT.

CDR3 bases: TGCGCCAGCTGCGCTTGGGACCTCTCCTACAATGAGCAGTTCTTC. This codes for CASCAWDLSYNEQFF. V gene TRBV5-1 combines with J gene TRBJ2-1; the D call may be TRBD1 or TRBD2 (5 bases each). The CDR3 consists of 15 residues. Germline values: CDR1 SGHRS, CDR2 YFSETQ. The V end lost 7 bases, the J end lost 0 bases, and 14 bases lay between the germline ends.

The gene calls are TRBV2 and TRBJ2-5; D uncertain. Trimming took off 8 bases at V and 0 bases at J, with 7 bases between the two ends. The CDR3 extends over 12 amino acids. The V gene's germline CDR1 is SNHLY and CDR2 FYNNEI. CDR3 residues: CASGRDQETQYF. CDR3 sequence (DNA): TGTGCCAGCGGACGGGACCAAGAGACCCAGTACTTC.

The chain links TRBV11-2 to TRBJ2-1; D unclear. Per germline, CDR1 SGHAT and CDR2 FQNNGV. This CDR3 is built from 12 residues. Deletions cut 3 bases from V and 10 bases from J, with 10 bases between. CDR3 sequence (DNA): TGTGCCAGCAGCTTTAATAAACCAGAGCAGTTCTTC. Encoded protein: CASSFNKPEQFF.

CDR3 bases: TGTGCCAGCAGCTCACCAGGGGACGAGCAGTACTTC. This translates into CASSSPGDEQYF. This chain links TRBV27 with TRBJ2-7; perhaps TRBD1 as D (6 bases). Germline-derived CDR1 and CDR2 are MNHEY and SMNVEV (reference sequence). Trimming pared 6 bases from V and 5 bases from J, leaving 11 bases between. CDR3 length: 12 amino acids.